Described below is a single T cell receptor (beta chain) sequence and its context. The data stem from a study of blood T cell repertoires in COVID-19. Study-level information: The United States, Italy and Spain supplied acute and convalescent COVID-19 samples.

Germline V CDR1 and CDR2: KGHSH, LQKENI. The CDR3 runs 14 residues. V gave up 0 bases and J gave up 4 bases, with 8 bases separating them. This table comes from immunoSEQ multiplex PCR, and its TCRdb copy is limited to in-frame clones, with some not included. This table holds just under 250,000 clones, 80% to 90% found once. The sequencing sample was made of PBMCs or T cells enriched from blood (not recorded which). This TCR was sampled from a woman aged 25 to 39 who had recovered from COVID-19. The chain links TRBV18 to TRBJ2-3; D call uncertain. The CDR3 sequence is CASSPPMSSDTQYF. In nucleotides, the CDR3 is TGTGCCAGCTCACCACCTATGAGCTCAGATACGCAGTATTTT.